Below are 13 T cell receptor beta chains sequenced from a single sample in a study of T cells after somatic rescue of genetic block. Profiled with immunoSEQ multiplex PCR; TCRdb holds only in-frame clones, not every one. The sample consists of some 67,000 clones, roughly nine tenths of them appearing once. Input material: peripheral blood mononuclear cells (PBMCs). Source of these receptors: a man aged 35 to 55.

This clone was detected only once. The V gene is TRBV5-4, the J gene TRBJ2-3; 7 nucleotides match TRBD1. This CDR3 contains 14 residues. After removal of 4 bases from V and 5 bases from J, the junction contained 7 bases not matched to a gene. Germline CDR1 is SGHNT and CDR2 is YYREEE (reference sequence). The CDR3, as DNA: TGTGCCAGCAGCGTCCGCCGGGACAGAGATACGCAGTATTTT. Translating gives CASSVRRDRDTQYF. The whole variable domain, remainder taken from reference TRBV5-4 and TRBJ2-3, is ETGVTQSPTHLIKTRGQQVTLRCSSQSGHNTVSWYQQALGQGPQFIFQYYREEENGRGNFPPRFSGLQFPNYSSELNVNALELDDSALYLCASSVRRDRDTQYFGPGTRLTVL.

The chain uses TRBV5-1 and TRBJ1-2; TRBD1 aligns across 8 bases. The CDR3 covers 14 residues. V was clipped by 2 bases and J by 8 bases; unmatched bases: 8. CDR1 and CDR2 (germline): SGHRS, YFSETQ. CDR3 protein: CASSFSGQGGGYTF. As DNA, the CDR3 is TGCGCCAGCAGCTTCTCCGGACAGGGAGGCGGCTACACCTTC.

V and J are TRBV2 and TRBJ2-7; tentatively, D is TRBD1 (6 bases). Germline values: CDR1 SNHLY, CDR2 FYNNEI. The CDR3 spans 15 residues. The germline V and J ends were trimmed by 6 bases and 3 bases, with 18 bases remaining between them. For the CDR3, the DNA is TGTGCCAGCAGGGAACTATCCGGCAGGGGCTACGAGCAGTACTTC. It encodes CASRELSGRGYEQYF.

CDR3: CASSPRTGNSYEQYF. CDR3 sequence (DNA): TGTGCCAGCAGCCCCCGGACAGGGAACTCCTACGAGCAGTACTTC. The chain couples TRBV11-2 to TRBJ2-7; 8 nucleotides line up with TRBD1. The ends lost 5 bases at V and 0 bases at J; junction bases unmatched: 6. The germline V gene has CDR1 SGHAT and CDR2 FQNNGV. The CDR3 spans 15 residues.

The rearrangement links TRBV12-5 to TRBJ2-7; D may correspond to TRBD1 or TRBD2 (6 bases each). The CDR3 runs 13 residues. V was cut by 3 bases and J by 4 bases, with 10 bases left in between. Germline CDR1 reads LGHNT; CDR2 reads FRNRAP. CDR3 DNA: TGTGCTAGTGGTTTAGGGGGGAAGTACGAGCAGTACTTC. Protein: CASGLGGKYEQYF.

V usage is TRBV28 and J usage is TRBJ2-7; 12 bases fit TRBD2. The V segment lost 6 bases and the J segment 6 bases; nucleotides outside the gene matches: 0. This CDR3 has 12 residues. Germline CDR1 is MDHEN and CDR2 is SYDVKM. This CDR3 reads CASRTSGSEQYF. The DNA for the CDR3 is TGTGCCAGCAGGACTAGCGGGAGCGAGCAGTACTTC.

The CDR3 DNA sequence: TGTGCCAGCAGCCTCCTCACTAGTTTGACCGGGGAGCTGTTTTTT. This translates into CASSLLTSLTGELFF. The chain uses TRBV7-9 and TRBJ2-2; D may be TRBD2 (5 bases). Germline-derived CDR1 and CDR2 are SEHNR and FQNEAQ (reference sequence). CDR3 length: 15 amino acids. V was trimmed by 5 bases and J by 5 bases, leaving 15 bases between them.

CDR3 DNA: TGTGCCAGCAGTTACCGGACAGACTCCTACGAGCAGTACTTC. It translates to CASSYRTDSYEQYF. This chain joins TRBV5-5 and TRBJ2-7, with a tentative D call TRBD1 (6 bases). The V gene lost 5 bases and the J gene lost 0 bases, with 12 bases spanning the gap. The CDR3 totals 14 residues. In germline, CDR1 is SGHKS, CDR2 YYEKEE (reference sequence).

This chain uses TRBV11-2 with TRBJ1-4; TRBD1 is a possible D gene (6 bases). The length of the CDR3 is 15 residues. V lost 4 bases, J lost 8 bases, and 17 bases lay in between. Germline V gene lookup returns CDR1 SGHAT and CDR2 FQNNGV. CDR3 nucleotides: TGTGCCAGCAGCTCCTACAGGGAGAGAAGCGAAAAACTGTTTTTT. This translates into CASSSYRERSEKLFF.

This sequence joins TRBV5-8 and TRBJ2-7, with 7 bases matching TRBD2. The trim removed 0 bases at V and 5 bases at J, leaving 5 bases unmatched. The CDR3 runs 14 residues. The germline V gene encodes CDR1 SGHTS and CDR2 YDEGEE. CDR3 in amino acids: CASSLVREGNEQYF. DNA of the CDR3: TGTGCCAGCAGCTTGGTCAGGGAGGGTAACGAGCAGTACTTC. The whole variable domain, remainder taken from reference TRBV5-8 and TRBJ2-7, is EAGVTQSPTHLIKTRGQQATLRCSPISGHTSVYWYQQALGLGLQFLLWYDEGEERNRGNFPPRFSGRQFPNYSSELNVNALELEDSALYLCASSLVREGNEQYFGPGTRLTVT.

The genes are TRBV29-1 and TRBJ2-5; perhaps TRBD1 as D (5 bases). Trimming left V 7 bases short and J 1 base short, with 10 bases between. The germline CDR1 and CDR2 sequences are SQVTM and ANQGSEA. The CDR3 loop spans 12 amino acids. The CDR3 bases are TGCAGCGCCCGACAGTTCCAAGAGACCCAGTACTTC. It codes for CSARQFQETQYF.

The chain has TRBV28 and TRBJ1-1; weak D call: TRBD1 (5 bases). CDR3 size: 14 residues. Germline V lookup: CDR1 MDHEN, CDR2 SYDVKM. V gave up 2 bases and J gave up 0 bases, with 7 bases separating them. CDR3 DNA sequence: TGTGCCAGCAGTTTAACAGGAATGAACACTGAAGCTTTCTTT. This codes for CASSLTGMNTEAFF.

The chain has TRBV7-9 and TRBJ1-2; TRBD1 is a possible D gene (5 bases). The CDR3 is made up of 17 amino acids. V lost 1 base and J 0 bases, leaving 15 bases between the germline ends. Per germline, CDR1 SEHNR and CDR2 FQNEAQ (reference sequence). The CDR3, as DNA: TGTGCCAGCAGCTTAGGTAGCTACACGACAGCTAACTATGGCTACACCTTC. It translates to CASSLGSYTTANYGYTF.